This T cell receptor (beta chain) was found in a study of blood T cell repertoires in COVID-19. For the study at large: PBMCs, B-cell-depleted T cells, or T cells provided the cDNA or gDNA that made up the material.

Original methodology: Nucleated cell counts were estimated from reference gene primer amplification. The assay was immunoSEQ multiplex PCR, and TCRdb's table has in-frame clones only and misses some. The V and J calls and the clone size are those of that table, but D and trimming were determined from the DNA. Altogether approximately 280,000 clones are present, approximately 85% being singletons, with the ten largest covering approximately 10%. The CDR3 has 15 amino acids. Trimming removed 1 base from V and 3 bases from J, with 8 bases in between. Germline CDR1 and CDR2: SGHNT and YYREEE (reference sequence).

Material: peripheral blood. This sequence joins TRBV5-4 and TRBJ1-6, with TRBD1 as a possible D gene (6 bases). The receptor's source is a woman aged 70 to 79 with acute or convalescent COVID-19. This chain's CDR3 is CASSLKGGYNSPLHF. In DNA form, the CDR3 reads TGTGCCAGCAGCTTGAAAGGGGGCTATAATTCACCCCTCCACTTT.